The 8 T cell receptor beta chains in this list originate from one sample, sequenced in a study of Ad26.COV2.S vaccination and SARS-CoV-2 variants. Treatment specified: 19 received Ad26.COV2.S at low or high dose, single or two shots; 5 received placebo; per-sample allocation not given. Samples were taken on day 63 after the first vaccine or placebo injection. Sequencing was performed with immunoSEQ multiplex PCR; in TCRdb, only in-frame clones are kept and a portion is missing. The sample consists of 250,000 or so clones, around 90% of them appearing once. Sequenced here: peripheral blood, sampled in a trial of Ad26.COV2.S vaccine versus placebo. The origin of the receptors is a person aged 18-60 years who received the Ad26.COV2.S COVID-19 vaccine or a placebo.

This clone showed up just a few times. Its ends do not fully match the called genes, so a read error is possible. CDR3 amino acids: CASSTNFGLPGAIFLF. The CDR3 DNA sequence: TGTGCCAGCAGTACAAATTTCGGACTTCCAGGCGCGATCTTTTTATTC. This chain links TRBV6-2 or TRBV6-3 with TRBJ2-7; tentatively, D is TRBD2 (5 bases). The CDR3 loop spans 16 amino acids. Germline V CDR1 and CDR2: MNHEY, SVGEGT.

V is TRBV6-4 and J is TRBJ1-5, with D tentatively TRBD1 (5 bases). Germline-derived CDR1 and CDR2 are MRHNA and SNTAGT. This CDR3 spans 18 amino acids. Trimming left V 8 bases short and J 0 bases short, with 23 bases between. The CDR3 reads CASGYTSGIYYSNQPQHF. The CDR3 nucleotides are TGTGCCAGCGGGTACACGTCAGGGATCTATTATAGCAATCAGCCCCAGCATTTT.

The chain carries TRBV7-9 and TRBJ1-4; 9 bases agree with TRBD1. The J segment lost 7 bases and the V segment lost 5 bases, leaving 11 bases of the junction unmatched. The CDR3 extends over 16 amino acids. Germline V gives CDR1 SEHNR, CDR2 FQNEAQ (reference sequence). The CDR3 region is CASSPQPGQGIEKLFF. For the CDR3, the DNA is TGTGCCAGCAGCCCCCAGCCGGGACAGGGAATTGAAAAACTGTTTTTT.

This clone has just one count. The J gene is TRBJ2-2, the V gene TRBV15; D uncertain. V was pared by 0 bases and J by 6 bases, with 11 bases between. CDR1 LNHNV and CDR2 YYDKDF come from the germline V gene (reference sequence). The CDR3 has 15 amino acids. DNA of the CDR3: TGTGCCACCAGCAGAGATGGTCGGGCATCCGGGGAGCTGTTTTTT. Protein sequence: CATSRDGRASGELFF.

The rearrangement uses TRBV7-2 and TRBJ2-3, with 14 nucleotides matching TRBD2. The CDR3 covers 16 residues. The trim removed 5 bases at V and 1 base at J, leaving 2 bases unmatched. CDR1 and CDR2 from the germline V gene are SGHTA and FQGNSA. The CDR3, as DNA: TGTGCCAGCAGCACGGGACTAGCGGGGGGCACAGATACGCAGTATTTT. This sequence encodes CASSTGLAGGTDTQYF.

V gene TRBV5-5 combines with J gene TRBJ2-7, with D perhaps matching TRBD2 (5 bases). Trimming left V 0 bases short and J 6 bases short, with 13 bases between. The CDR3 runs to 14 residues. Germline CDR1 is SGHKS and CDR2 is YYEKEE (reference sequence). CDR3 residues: CASSLAAWAGEQYV. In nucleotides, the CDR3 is TGTGCCAGCAGCTTGGCCGCTTGGGCGGGCGAGCAGTACGTC.

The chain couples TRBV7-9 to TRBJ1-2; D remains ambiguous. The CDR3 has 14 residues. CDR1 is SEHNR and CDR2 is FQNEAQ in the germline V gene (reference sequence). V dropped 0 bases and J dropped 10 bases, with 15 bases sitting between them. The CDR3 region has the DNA TGTGCCAGCAGCTTAGCGACCGAGGCAGCCGTCTACACCTTC. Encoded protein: CASSLATEAAVYTF.

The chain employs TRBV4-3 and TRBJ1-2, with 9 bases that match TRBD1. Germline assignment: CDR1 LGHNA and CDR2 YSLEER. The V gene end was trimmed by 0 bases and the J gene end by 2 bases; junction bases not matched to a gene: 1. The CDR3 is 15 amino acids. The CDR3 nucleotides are TGCGCCAGCAGCCAAGAAGGGACAGGGAACTATGGCTACACCTTC. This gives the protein CASSQEGTGNYGYTF.